This TCR beta chain was captured in a study of T cell responses to AZD1222 COVID-19 vaccine. General observations from the study: Per reports, nearly half of all spike-specific TCRs target regions that are unmutated in variants. All repertoire sampling was performed exclusively after the peak T cell response. Seropositive AZD1222 recipients at baseline numbered only five or six. Donors skewed white British and female; clonal diversity was possibly underestimated.

From germline, CDR1 is LGHNA and CDR2 YSLEER. The junction had 7 bases not matched to a gene; V was cut back by 2 bases and J by 7 bases. CDR3 length: 14 residues. Sequencing used immunoSEQ multiplex PCR; TCRdb keeps in-frame clones, though not all of them. The table includes 110,000 to 150,000 clones, 80% to 95% detected once. As for this clone: Its antigen is unknown.

The clonotype comes from an adult in good health. This chain links TRBV4-3 with TRBJ1-2; 7 bases map to TRBD1. The specimen was peripheral blood, collected on day 0 of MenACWY control vaccination. DNA for the CDR3: TGCGCCAGCAGCCAACACAGGGGAAGCGGTGGCTACACCTTC. The encoded protein is CASSQHRGSGGYTF.